This T cell receptor beta chain is from a study of vaccination effects on CD4 cells after COVID-19. The CDR3 has 16 amino acids. Germline CDR1 and CDR2: LGHDT and YNNKEL (reference sequence). The junction had 0 bases not matched to a gene; V was cut back by 3 bases and J by 2 bases. Expansion with viral peptide pools was applied to antigen-specific CD4+ T cells by the ViraFEST assay prior to sequencing. Culture proceeded for 10 days, and CD4+ T cells were then isolated. For each well, 2 million to 2.5 million PBMC were cultured with roughly 11 IU/ml IL-2 and 9 to 10 ug/ml peptides. Half-medium changes using IL-2 medium occurred on days 3 and 7. Concerning this clone itself: Its specificity is unknown.

Here immunoSEQ multiplex PCR was the method, and the copy in TCRdb shows in-frame clones only, minus some. This table holds under 80,000 clones, roughly 72% found once. The study, taken as a whole, reports: Both infection-induced and vaccine-induced clones contracted markedly at late post-vaccination timepoints. Few convalescent patients were included, and no early post-infection timepoints were sampled.

This sequence was found in a human donor who received a COVID-19 vaccine. Sequencing was performed on CD4+ T cells from PBMCs cultured with HCoV-229E spike peptides, taken before COVID-19 vaccination. The chain is built from TRBV3-1 (or the pseudogene TRBV3-2) and TRBJ2-1; 14 positions agree with TRBD2. The CDR3 spells CASSQGLAGAYNEQFF. Written as DNA, the CDR3 is TGTGCCAGCAGCCAGGGACTAGCGGGGGCCTACAATGAGCAGTTCTTC.